These 29 T cell receptor beta chains share one sample of origin, sequenced in a study of T cell changes during pregnancy in multiple sclerosis. Here immunoSEQ multiplex PCR was the method, and the copy in TCRdb shows in-frame clones only, minus some. This repertoire shows tens of thousands of clones, approximately 89% found once; its top ten account for 0.9% to 0.95%. Sample: peripheral blood, taken before pregnancy. Receptors were obtained from a female donor with multiple sclerosis, enrolled in a pregnancy study.

This clone has only a few counts. The V call is TRBV16, the J call TRBJ2-7; 9 positions match TRBD2. In germline, CDR1 is KGHSY, CDR2 FQNENV. The CDR3 contains 18 residues. V gave up 4 bases and J gave up 2 bases; unmatched junction bases: 15. CDR3 coding DNA: TGTGCCAGCAGCCCCCCCGGGCTAGCGGGACCTTCTACCTACGAGCAGTACTTC. Translating gives CASSPPGLAGPSTYEQYF.

The chain joins TRBV5-1 to TRBJ2-1; 11 positions agree with TRBD2. V shed 0 bases and J 9 bases; nucleotides not matched to a gene: 2. This CDR3 contains 14 residues. Germline-derived CDR1 and CDR2 are SGHRS and YFSETQ. The CDR3 spells CASSLVAGGREQFF. The CDR3 bases are TGCGCCAGCAGCTTGGTAGCGGGGGGGCGTGAGCAGTTCTTC.

This chain links TRBV30 with TRBJ2-1, with 13 nucleotides matching TRBD2. Germline V lookup: CDR1 GTSNPN, CDR2 SVGIG (reference sequence). The V and J ends lost 2 bases and 7 bases, in that order; junction bases with no gene match: 2. The CDR3 spans 14 residues. CDR3 DNA sequence: TGTGCCTGGAGTCGACTAGCGGGAGGAAATGAGCAGTTCTTC. Its protein product is CAWSRLAGGNEQFF.

V and J are TRBV7-9 and TRBJ2-1, with TRBD2 as a possible D gene (5 bases). Looked up from germline, CDR1 is SEHNR and CDR2 is FQNEAQ (reference sequence). V was trimmed by 3 bases and J by 0 bases, leaving 15 bases between them. This CDR3 comprises 17 residues. This CDR3 reads CASSFSIGGPSYNEQFF. The DNA of the CDR3 is TGTGCCAGCAGCTTCTCAATCGGCGGGCCCTCCTACAATGAGCAGTTCTTC.

The CDR3 nucleotides are TGTGCCAGCAGAACCGAGGAGACCCAGTACTTC. The encoded protein is CASRTEETQYF. This chain links TRBV27 with TRBJ2-5; D is undetermined. Germline V gives CDR1 MNHEY, CDR2 SMNVEV (reference sequence). Trimming removed 6 bases at V and 5 bases at J, with 7 bases between. The CDR3 is 11 amino acids.

The CDR3 sequence is CATGLTGFMNTEAFF. The CDR3 coding sequence is TGTGCCACCGGACTGACAGGTTTCATGAACACTGAAGCTTTCTTT. V and J are TRBV10-3 and TRBJ1-1; D possibly corresponds to TRBD1 (6 bases). The CDR3 is 15 amino acids. V was trimmed by 10 bases and J by 0 bases, leaving 18 bases between them. Germline CDR1 is ENHRY and CDR2 is SYGVKD.

This CDR3 is CASSQRRGLDLHF. CDR3 nucleotide sequence: TGTGCCAGCAGCCAGCGCAGGGGATTGGACCTCCACTTT. The genes are TRBV27 and TRBJ1-6; perhaps TRBD1 as D (6 bases). The CDR3 extends over 13 amino acids. Trimming cost V 6 bases and J 15 bases, with 18 bases left between them. Germline CDR1 reads MNHEY; CDR2 reads SMNVEV (reference sequence).

The rearrangement uses TRBV12-5 and TRBJ2-7, with 8 bases lining up with TRBD2. Losses at the gene ends were 6 bases for V and 5 bases for J; bases not matched to a gene: 9. The CDR3 length is 14 residues. CDR1 and CDR2 (germline): LGHNT, FRNRAP. The CDR3 sequence: CASGRDPGGHEQYF. The CDR3 coding sequence is TGTGCTAGTGGCCGGGACCCGGGAGGGCACGAGCAGTACTTC.

The chain recombines TRBV18 with TRBJ2-2; 9 bases agree with TRBD1. The V gene's germline CDR1 is KGHSH and CDR2 LQKENI. V gave up 2 bases and J gave up 8 bases; unmatched junction bases: 3. The CDR3 is made up of 14 amino acids. Here the CDR3 DNA reads TGTGCCAGCTCACCAGGGACAGGGAAAGGGGAGCTGTTTTTT. It specifies CASSPGTGKGELFF. The full variable domain, its missing parts supplied by reference TRBV18 and TRBJ2-2, is NAGVMQNPRHLVRRRGQEARLRCSPMKGHSHVYWYRQLPEEGLKFMVYLQKENIIDESGMPKERFSAEFPKEGPSILRIQQVVRGDSAAYFCASSPGTGKGELFFGEGSRLTVL.

The chain couples TRBV6-5 to TRBJ2-3; D is possibly TRBD1 (6 bases). The CDR3 length is 14 residues. V was pared by 0 bases and J by 5 bases, with 9 bases between. Germline loops: CDR1 MNHEY, CDR2 SVGAGI. The CDR3 DNA reads TGTGCCAGCAGTTACTCGAGCAGGGGAGATACGCAGTATTTT. Its translation is CASSYSSRGDTQYF.

The V call is TRBV7-9, the J call TRBJ2-7; TRBD1 matches 7 bases. The CDR3 totals 15 residues. J gave up 4 bases and V 5 bases, and 11 bases lay outside the gene matches. Germline V gives CDR1 SEHNR, CDR2 FQNEAQ (reference sequence). The CDR3 is CASSAPDRSPYEQYF. The CDR3 DNA follows: TGTGCCAGCAGCGCCCCGGACAGGTCGCCTTACGAGCAGTACTTC.

This chain connects TRBV7-2 to TRBJ2-5; D may be TRBD1 (6 bases). Trimming left V 2 bases short and J 9 bases short, with 13 bases between. The CDR3 contains 13 residues. Germline V gives CDR1 SGHTA, CDR2 FQGNSA. The CDR3 sequence is CASSLTGSSAQYF. Written as DNA, the CDR3 is TGTGCCAGCAGCTTAACAGGGTCATCGGCCCAGTACTTC.

Only one count was recorded for this clone. The chain carries TRBV5-4 and TRBJ1-1, with 7 positions matching TRBD1. CDR1 is SGHNT, CDR2 YYREEE, per germline (reference sequence). The CDR3 runs to 14 residues. J lost 2 bases, V lost 4 bases, and 5 bases had no gene match. The CDR3 coding sequence is TGTGCCAGCAGCGGGGGACAGCAAAACACTGAAGCTTTCTTT. This gives the protein CASSGGQQNTEAFF.

The chain couples TRBV5-1 to TRBJ1-4; tentatively, D is TRBD1 (6 bases). The CDR3 is 16 amino acids. The germline gives CDR1 SGHRS, CDR2 YFSETQ. Trimming cost V 0 bases and J 4 bases, with 13 bases left between them. The CDR3 reads CASSLVPQGINEKLFF. CDR3 sequence (DNA): TGCGCCAGCAGCTTGGTCCCACAGGGTATTAATGAAAAACTGTTTTTT.

This chain uses TRBV7-2 with TRBJ1-2, with D possibly being TRBD1 (5 bases). The CDR3 is 13 residues long. The germline gives CDR1 SGHTA, CDR2 FQGNSA. The V gene lost 0 bases and the J gene lost 7 bases, with 9 bases spanning the gap. CDR3 loop: CASSLATTAGYTF. CDR3 in DNA: TGTGCCAGCAGCTTAGCGACGACAGCTGGCTACACCTTC.

The chain carries TRBV6-4 and TRBJ2-5; 12 nucleotides line up with TRBD2. Trimming at V came to 2 bases and at J to 4 bases, leaving 5 bases not matched to a gene. Per germline, CDR1 MRHNA and CDR2 SNTAGT. The CDR3 consists of 16 residues. The CDR3, as DNA: TGTGCCAGCAGTGACCCGGCTAGCGGGGGGGCAGAGACCCAGTACTTC. Protein: CASSDPASGGAETQYF.

This rearrangement joins TRBV18 to TRBJ2-5, with 8 bases lining up with TRBD1. Per the germline V gene, CDR1 is KGHSH and CDR2 is LQKENI. CDR3 size: 15 residues. Trimming removed 3 bases from V and 2 bases from J; junction bases left unmatched: 5. CDR3 sequence reads: CASSPGDRPQETQYF. CDR3 bases: TGTGCCAGCTCACCCGGGGACAGGCCTCAAGAGACCCAGTACTTC.

Points on this clone: Mismatch with germline at one junction end may stem from a read error. V and J are TRBV5-5 and TRBJ1-4, with a possible D match to TRBD1 (6 bases). The CDR3 is made up of 15 amino acids. Germline V lookup: CDR1 SGHKS, CDR2 YYEKEE (reference sequence). The CDR3 spells CASSLQRQANEKLFF. As DNA, the CDR3 is TGTGCCAGCAGCTTACAACGACAGGCTAACGAAAAACTGTTTTTT. Full variable domain (rest looked up from reference TRBV5-5 and TRBJ1-4): DAGVTQSPTHLIKTRGQQVTLRCSPISGHKSVSWYQQVLGQGPQFIFQYYEKEERGRGNFPDRFSARQFPNYSSELNVNALLLGDSALYLCASSLQRQANEKLFFGSGTQLSVL.

The J gene is TRBJ1-2, the V gene TRBV6-5; 10 positions agree with TRBD1. The CDR3 sequence is 15 residues long. Unmatched junction bases numbered 6, after V lost 0 bases and J lost 8 bases. The germline CDR1 and CDR2 sequences are MNHEY and SVGAGI. The CDR3 bases are TGTGCCAGCAGTTACTCGGGACAGGGGCTGAAGGGCTACACCTTC. It encodes CASSYSGQGLKGYTF.

The chain links TRBV5-4 to TRBJ2-3; 7 nucleotides align to TRBD1. The CDR3 spans 17 residues. After removal of 0 bases from V and 0 bases from J, the junction contained 7 bases not matched to a gene. Germline V gene sequence: CDR1 SGHNT, CDR2 YYREEE (reference sequence). CDR3 bases: TGTGCCAGCAGCTTGGAGGGGACAGCCAGAAGCACAGATACGCAGTATTTT. The encoded protein is CASSLEGTARSTDTQYF. Filled out from reference TRBV5-4 and TRBJ2-3, the complete variable domain reads ETGVTQSPTHLIKTRGQQVTLRCSSQSGHNTVSWYQQALGQGPQFIFQYYREEENGRGNFPPRFSGLQFPNYSSELNVNALELDDSALYLCASSLEGTARSTDTQYFGPGTRLTVL.

The chain recombines TRBV5-5 with TRBJ2-1, with 9 bases fitting TRBD2. The trim removed 2 bases at V and 8 bases at J, leaving 5 bases unmatched. Germline CDR1 is SGHKS and CDR2 is YYEKEE (reference sequence). CDR3 length: 14 residues. The CDR3 DNA reads as TGTGCCAGCAGCTTAATAGCGGGAGTCTATGAGCAGTTCTTC. It codes for CASSLIAGVYEQFF.

The V and J genes are TRBV5-6 and TRBJ2-5, with D unresolved. The CDR3 extends over 14 amino acids. CDR1 SGHDT and CDR2 YYEEEE come from the germline V gene. V gave up 0 bases and J gave up 2 bases, with 8 bases separating them. CDR3 sequence reads: CASSLGQLQETQYF. CDR3 DNA sequence: TGTGCCAGCAGCTTGGGACAATTACAAGAGACCCAGTACTTC.

J is TRBJ2-1 and V is TRBV27; the match to TRBD2 covers 11 bases. V dropped 5 bases and J dropped 4; count of bases not matched to a gene: 1. CDR3 length: 14 residues. Germline V gene sequence: CDR1 MNHEY, CDR2 SMNVEV (reference sequence). Here the CDR3 DNA reads TGTGCCAGCAGTACTAGCGGGAGTTACAATGAGCAGTTCTTC. Translation gives CASSTSGSYNEQFF.

V gene TRBV27 combines with J gene TRBJ2-3, with a tentative D call TRBD1 (5 bases). Germline CDR1 reads MNHEY; CDR2 reads SMNVEV (reference sequence). Trimming stripped 2 bases from V and 6 bases from J, with 9 bases between. The length of the CDR3 is 13 residues. This CDR3 is CASSLEGADTQYF. In DNA, the CDR3 is TGTGCCAGCAGTTTAGAAGGGGCTGATACGCAGTATTTT.

The chain joins TRBV28 to TRBJ1-2, with TRBD1 matching 7 bases. Trimming at V came to 2 bases and at J to 4 bases, leaving 1 base not matched to a gene. The CDR3 sequence is 13 residues long. Germline CDR1 is MDHEN and CDR2 is SYDVKM. The CDR3 DNA follows: TGTGCCAGCAGTTTAACAGGGGCCTATGGCTACACCTTC. This encodes CASSLTGAYGYTF.

The sample holds one count of this clone. The chain joins TRBV15 to TRBJ2-1, with a tentative D call TRBD2 (6 bases). The V and J ends lost 5 bases and 3 bases respectively, with 14 bases between them. Germline assignment: CDR1 LNHNV and CDR2 YYDKDF (reference sequence). The CDR3 runs 15 residues. The CDR3 DNA reads TGTGCCACCAGCCCCCGGGGGTCGTACTACAATGAGCAGTTCTTC. As protein: CATSPRGSYYNEQFF.

The chain recombines TRBV2 with TRBJ1-2, with D unclear. CDR1 and CDR2 from the germline V gene are SNHLY and FYNNEI. The CDR3 is made up of 12 amino acids. Trimming stripped 2 bases from V and 5 bases from J, with 6 bases between. The CDR3 loop reads CASSERAYGYTF. The CDR3 coding sequence is TGTGCCAGCAGTGAACGCGCATATGGCTACACCTTC.

The V gene is TRBV7-6, the J gene TRBJ1-3; unclear D gene. From germline, CDR1 is SGHVS and CDR2 FNYEAQ. Trimming removed 4 bases at V and 0 bases at J, with 13 bases between. CDR3 length equals 16 residues. Written as DNA, the CDR3 is TGTGCCAGCAGCTACGGGAGTCCTAGCTCTGGAAACACCATATATTTT. Translating gives CASSYGSPSSGNTIYF. Using reference TRBV7-6 and TRBJ1-3 for the parts outside the CDR3, the full variable domain is GAGVSQSPRYKVTKRGQDVALRCDPISGHVSLYWYRQALGQGPEFLTYFNYEAQQDKSGLPNDRFSAERPEGSISTLTIQRTEQRDSAMYRCASSYGSPSSGNTIYFGEGSWLTVV.

V is TRBV7-2 and J is TRBJ2-5; D is unclear. The CDR3 loop spans 12 amino acids. The germline V gene has CDR1 SGHTA and CDR2 FQGNSA. The V end was cut by 5 bases, the J end by 5 bases, with 9 bases between. The CDR3 DNA reads as TGTGCCAGCAGCGACACATGGGAGACCCAGTACTTC. This translates into CASSDTWETQYF.